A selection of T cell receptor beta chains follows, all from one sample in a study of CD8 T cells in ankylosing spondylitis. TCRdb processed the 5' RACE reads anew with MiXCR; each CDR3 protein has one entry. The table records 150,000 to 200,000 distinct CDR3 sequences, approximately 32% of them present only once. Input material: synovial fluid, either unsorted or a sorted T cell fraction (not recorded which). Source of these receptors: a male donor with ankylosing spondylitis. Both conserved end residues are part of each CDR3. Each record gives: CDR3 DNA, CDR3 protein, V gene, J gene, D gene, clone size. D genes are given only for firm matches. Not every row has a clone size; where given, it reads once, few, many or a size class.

CDR3 DNA: TGCAGCGTCCCATCGGCGGGGGGAAACATTCAGTACTTC
CDR3 protein: CSVPSAGGNIQYF
V gene: TRBV29-1
J gene: TRBJ2-4
D gene: TRBD2
clone size: NA

CDR3 DNA: TGCAGTGCAATACTAGCGGGAGCAATAAATGAGCAGTTCTTC
CDR3 protein: CSAILAGAINEQFF
V gene: TRBV20-1
J gene: TRBJ2-1
D gene: TRBD2
clone size: NA

CDR3 DNA: TGTGCCAGTAGTATAAAACAGGGTGATCAGCCCCAGCATTTT
CDR3 protein: CASSIKQGDQPQHF
V gene: TRBV19
J gene: TRBJ1-5
D gene: NA
clone size: NA

CDR3 DNA: TGCAGCGTTTTGTGGCTAGGATCGCCTGGGGAGCAGTACTTC
CDR3 protein: CSVLWLGSPGEQYF
V gene: TRBV29-1
J gene: TRBJ2-7
D gene: NA
clone size: many

CDR3 DNA: TGTGCCAGCAGTCCCCTCCCCGAATGGACCCAGTACTTC
CDR3 protein: CASSPLPEWTQYF
V gene: TRBV28
J gene: TRBJ2-5
D gene: NA
clone size: few

CDR3 DNA: TGTGCCACCAGTGATTTCTGGCAGGGGCAAGAGACCCAGTACTTC
CDR3 protein: CATSDFWQGQETQYF
V gene: TRBV24-1
J gene: TRBJ2-5
D gene: NA
clone size: few

CDR3 DNA: TGCAGTGCTAGTCCACAAAGGGGGAACACTGAAGCTTTCTTT
CDR3 protein: CSASPQRGNTEAFF
V gene: TRBV20-1
J gene: TRBJ1-1
D gene: NA
clone size: few

CDR3 DNA: TGTGCCAGCAGCTTAGGGGTACAGGGGCGGGGGAACACTGAAGCTTTCTTT
CDR3 protein: CASSLGVQGRGNTEAFF
V gene: TRBV11-3
J gene: TRBJ1-1
D gene: TRBD1
clone size: NA

CDR3 DNA: TGTGCCAGCAGGCGACAGGCTGGGGGGGAGGGCTATGGCTACACCTTC
CDR3 protein: CASRRQAGGEGYGYTF
V gene: TRBV6-1
J gene: TRBJ1-2
D gene: NA
clone size: many

CDR3 DNA: TGTGCCAGCAGTTTAGCGCGGGTGAATGAGCAGTTCTTC
CDR3 protein: CASSLARVNEQFF
V gene: TRBV12-3/TRBV12-4
J gene: TRBJ2-1
D gene: NA
clone size: NA